A single sample gave rise to the 10 T cell receptor beta chains below, sequenced in a study of shared clonotypes between healthy human individuals. TCRdb keeps only in-frame clones here, not all; method: immunoSEQ multiplex PCR. This repertoire shows approximately 500,000 clones, approximately 79% found once; its top ten account for around an eighth. The sequencing sample was made of PBMCs. These receptors were obtained from a woman in her 40s in good health. Some clones in this sample may be carry-over from other donors' samples.

The V call is TRBV10-3, the J call TRBJ2-7; D not certain. Trimming removed 7 bases from V and 2 bases from J, with 12 bases in between. The CDR3 extends over 13 amino acids. Germline CDR1 and CDR2: ENHRY and SYGVKD. The CDR3 loop reads CAITAQETYEQYF. The CDR3 bases are TGTGCCATCACGGCCCAAGAGACCTACGAGCAGTACTTC.

This chain connects TRBV30 to TRBJ2-7; tentative D call: TRBD2 (6 bases). Per germline, CDR1 GTSNPN and CDR2 SVGIG (reference sequence). CDR3 length: 11 residues. V was cut by 7 bases and J by 10 bases, with 17 bases left in between. The CDR3 sequence is CAFGGPGGQYF. The CDR3 DNA sequence: TGTGCCTTCGGGGGTCCCGGCGGACAGTACTTC.

V gene TRBV5-5 combines with J gene TRBJ1-2; perhaps TRBD1 as D (5 bases). The CDR3 totals 13 residues. Trimming removed 4 bases from V and 8 bases from J, with 15 bases in between. The V gene's germline CDR1 is SGHKS and CDR2 YYEKEE (reference sequence). CDR3 nucleotide sequence: TGTGCCAGCAGCCCGGGCAGGGCATGGGGCTACACCTTC. This translates into CASSPGRAWGYTF.

The gene calls are TRBV27 and TRBJ2-3; TRBD1 or TRBD2 may be the D gene (5 bases each). Germline V CDR1 and CDR2: MNHEY, SMNVEV (reference sequence). Trimming pared 4 bases from V and 1 base from J, leaving 24 bases between. The CDR3 loop spans 19 amino acids. The CDR3 coding sequence is TGTGCCAGCAGTTCAAGGGGTGTGGGGAGAGGAGGAGGCACAGATACGCAGTATTTT. The encoded protein is CASSSRGVGRGGGTDTQYF.

This rearrangement joins TRBV19 to TRBJ2-1; 14 bases line up with TRBD2. Losses at the gene ends were 5 bases for V and 9 bases for J; bases not matched to a gene: 15. The CDR3 is 18 residues long. In germline, CDR1 is LNHDA, CDR2 SQIVND (reference sequence). CDR3 nucleotide sequence: TGTGCCAGTAGTCCCGATGGGGCCGGGACTAGCGGGAGTGGTGAGCAGTTCTTC. Protein: CASSPDGAGTSGSGEQFF. Filled out from reference TRBV19 and TRBJ2-1, the complete variable domain reads DGGITQSPKYLFRKEGQNVTLSCEQNLNHDAMYWYRQDPGQGLRLIYYSQIVNDFQKGDIAEGYSVSREKKESFPLTVTSAQKNPTAFYLCASSPDGAGTSGSGEQFFGPGTRLTVL.

V is TRBV6-5 and J is TRBJ2-3; TRBD1 matches 9 bases. Trimming removed 4 bases from V and 4 bases from J; junction bases left unmatched: 9. Germline V gives CDR1 MNHEY, CDR2 SVGAGI. The CDR3 length is 16 residues. In DNA, the CDR3 is TGTGCCAGCAGTTGGGCCGGGACAGGGAATTCAGATACGCAGTATTTT. It translates to CASSWAGTGNSDTQYF.

The chain combines TRBV7-2 with TRBJ2-3; tentatively, D is TRBD1 or TRBD2 (5 bases each). The germline V and J ends were trimmed by 1 base and 2 bases, with 13 bases remaining between them. Germline V CDR1 and CDR2: SGHTA, FQGNSA. This CDR3 is 16 amino acids long. The CDR3: CASSLGLRGVTDTQYF. CDR3 nucleotide sequence: TGTGCCAGCAGCTTAGGGTTGCGAGGGGTCACAGATACGCAGTATTTT.

The chain joins TRBV6-6 to TRBJ2-7, with D possibly TRBD2 on 5 matching bases. This CDR3 has 11 amino acids. V lost 9 bases, J lost 4 bases, and 10 bases lay in between. Per germline, CDR1 MNHNY and CDR2 SVGAGI (reference sequence). The CDR3 reads CASGREYEQYF. DNA of the CDR3: TGTGCCAGTGGAAGGGAGTACGAGCAGTACTTC.

V is TRBV28 and J is TRBJ2-7, with 8 positions matching TRBD1. Germline values: CDR1 MDHEN, CDR2 SYDVKM. The CDR3 consists of 14 residues. The trim removed 5 bases at V and 3 bases at J, leaving 6 bases unmatched. CDR3 protein: CASSDRQGYYEQYF. The CDR3 DNA follows: TGTGCCAGCAGTGACCGACAGGGGTACTACGAGCAGTACTTC.

This sequence joins TRBV10-1 and TRBJ1-2; no definite D call. This CDR3 spans 15 amino acids. The germline gives CDR1 WNHNN, CDR2 SYGVQD (reference sequence). Trimming stripped 8 bases from V and 3 bases from J, with 19 bases between. The DNA of the CDR3 is TGCGCCAGCCGCCACGGACGAGCGAACCACTATGGCTACACCTTC. Its translation is CASRHGRANHYGYTF.